These T cell receptor beta chains were read from a single sample in a study of shared clonotypes between healthy human individuals. Assay used: immunoSEQ multiplex PCR; TCRdb lists only in-frame clones, some missing. The data show fewer than 1 million clones, approximately 96% seen once. The sequencing sample was made of naive CD8+ T cells sorted from blood. The receptors here all came from a man in his thirties or forties in good health. The conserved cysteine and the conserved F or W are not part of the CDR3 here. D genes are given only for firm matches. Expanded clones are given a class, and other clones once, few, many or no size at all.

v_gene: TRBV7-9
len: 13
abundance: NA
d_gene: NA
j_gene: TRBJ1-1
CDR3aa: ASSPVGGWGTEAF

v_gene: TRBV15
len: 13
abundance: NA
d_gene: TRBD1
j_gene: TRBJ2-1
CDR3aa: ATSSSRDRYNEQF

v_gene: TRBV6-5
len: 12
abundance: NA
d_gene: NA
j_gene: TRBJ2-1
CDR3aa: ASSYGGSYNEQF

v_gene: TRBV10-3
len: 13
abundance: NA
d_gene: TRBD2
j_gene: TRBJ2-1
CDR3aa: AISVRSRGYNEQF

v_gene: TRBV9
len: 13
abundance: few
d_gene: TRBD2
j_gene: TRBJ2-5
CDR3aa: ASSPGTGGGQTQY

v_gene: TRBV10-1
len: 14
abundance: NA
d_gene: NA
j_gene: TRBJ1-2
CDR3aa: ASSQESKGLRYGYT

v_gene: TRBV10-3
len: 11
abundance: NA
d_gene: TRBD2
j_gene: TRBJ2-1
CDR3aa: AILGLADNEQF

v_gene: TRBV28
len: 12
abundance: once
d_gene: TRBD1
j_gene: TRBJ2-7
CDR3aa: ASSTRTGAYEQY

v_gene: TRBV7-9
len: 14
abundance: NA
d_gene: TRBD2
j_gene: TRBJ2-3
CDR3aa: ASSLRTSGSTDTQY

v_gene: TRBV2
len: 8
abundance: NA
d_gene: NA
j_gene: TRBJ1-1
CDR3aa: ASSPGQAF

v_gene: TRBV7-9
len: 10
abundance: NA
d_gene: TRBD2
j_gene: TRBJ2-1
CDR3aa: ATGLGINEQF

v_gene: TRBV7-6
len: 12
abundance: NA
d_gene: NA
j_gene: TRBJ1-4
CDR3aa: ASSPDRRDEKLF

v_gene: TRBV9
len: 13
abundance: NA
d_gene: TRBD2
j_gene: TRBJ2-3
CDR3aa: ASSVVEGGPDTQY

v_gene: TRBV4-3
len: 13
abundance: NA
d_gene: TRBD1
j_gene: TRBJ1-1
CDR3aa: ASSPVGGGSGEAF

v_gene: TRBV7-9
len: 12
abundance: NA
d_gene: NA
j_gene: TRBJ1-2
CDR3aa: ASSFSGVLYGYT

v_gene: TRBV2
len: 13
abundance: NA
d_gene: NA
j_gene: TRBJ2-7
CDR3aa: ASITGRPDNYEQY

v_gene: TRBV27
len: 13
abundance: once
d_gene: TRBD1
j_gene: TRBJ2-7
CDR3aa: ASSFRSGQPYEQY

v_gene: TRBV7-9
len: 14
abundance: NA
d_gene: NA
j_gene: TRBJ2-7
CDR3aa: ASSGAAGAPEYEQY

v_gene: TRBV7-9
len: 13
abundance: NA
d_gene: TRBD2
j_gene: TRBJ2-1
CDR3aa: AVEGWAGVFDEQF

v_gene: TRBV7-9
len: 13
abundance: NA
d_gene: NA
j_gene: TRBJ1-1
CDR3aa: ASSLGMGTHTEAF

v_gene: TRBV6-1
len: 16
abundance: few
d_gene: NA
j_gene: TRBJ2-6
CDR3aa: ASSDWTSKPSGANVLT

v_gene: TRBV16
len: 12
abundance: once
d_gene: NA
j_gene: TRBJ1-1
CDR3aa: ASSLRGRNTEAF

v_gene: TRBV5-8
len: 13
abundance: NA
d_gene: NA
j_gene: TRBJ2-7
CDR3aa: ASSLVPSAAYEQY

v_gene: TRBV27
len: 13
abundance: NA
d_gene: TRBD2
j_gene: TRBJ2-7
CDR3aa: ASSGGLAGTYEQY

v_gene: TRBV28
len: 12
abundance: once
d_gene: NA
j_gene: TRBJ1-1
CDR3aa: ASFVRGMNTEAF

v_gene: TRBV7-8
len: 9
abundance: NA
d_gene: NA
j_gene: TRBJ2-5
CDR3aa: ASRAGETQY

v_gene: TRBV5-1
len: 12
abundance: NA
d_gene: NA
j_gene: TRBJ2-5
CDR3aa: ASSPSTGLETQY

v_gene: TRBV7-9
len: 12
abundance: NA
d_gene: NA
j_gene: TRBJ1-1
CDR3aa: ASSLGTGNTEAF

v_gene: TRBV7-8
len: 13
abundance: NA
d_gene: TRBD2
j_gene: TRBJ2-1
CDR3aa: ASSPGLAAYNEQF

v_gene: TRBV27
len: 12
abundance: NA
d_gene: NA
j_gene: TRBJ2-7
CDR3aa: ASSPGLGTYEQY

v_gene: TRBV28
len: 14
abundance: NA
d_gene: NA
j_gene: TRBJ2-2
CDR3aa: ASSLDSSRWTGELF

v_gene: TRBV7-9
len: 11
abundance: NA
d_gene: NA
j_gene: TRBJ2-7
CDR3aa: ASSVTEAYEQY

v_gene: TRBV7-9
len: 13
abundance: NA
d_gene: NA
j_gene: TRBJ2-6
CDR3aa: ASSLDGFGANVLT

v_gene: TRBV11-2
len: 14
abundance: once
d_gene: TRBD2
j_gene: TRBJ2-1
CDR3aa: ASSPRLAGNYNEQF

v_gene: TRBV7-9
len: 13
abundance: NA
d_gene: NA
j_gene: TRBJ1-5
CDR3aa: ASSLGGLGNQPQH

v_gene: TRBV11-2
len: 15
abundance: once
d_gene: TRBD2
j_gene: TRBJ2-7
CDR3aa: ASSTGTSGRASYEQY

v_gene: TRBV14
len: 13
abundance: NA
d_gene: NA
j_gene: TRBJ2-7
CDR3aa: ASSQADTPRGEQY

v_gene: TRBV6-4
len: 15
abundance: NA
d_gene: NA
j_gene: TRBJ1-3
CDR3aa: ASSVWGIPASGNTIY

v_gene: TRBV6-1
len: 16
abundance: once
d_gene: NA
j_gene: TRBJ2-4
CDR3aa: ASSETGTSVWAKNIQY

v_gene: TRBV29-1
len: 13
abundance: NA
d_gene: NA
j_gene: TRBJ2-5
CDR3aa: SVDGDGVLQETQY

v_gene: TRBV7-6
len: 11
abundance: NA
d_gene: NA
j_gene: TRBJ2-7
CDR3aa: ASSLGVPYEQY

v_gene: TRBV27
len: 11
abundance: NA
d_gene: NA
j_gene: TRBJ2-1
CDR3aa: ASSFLPPNKQF